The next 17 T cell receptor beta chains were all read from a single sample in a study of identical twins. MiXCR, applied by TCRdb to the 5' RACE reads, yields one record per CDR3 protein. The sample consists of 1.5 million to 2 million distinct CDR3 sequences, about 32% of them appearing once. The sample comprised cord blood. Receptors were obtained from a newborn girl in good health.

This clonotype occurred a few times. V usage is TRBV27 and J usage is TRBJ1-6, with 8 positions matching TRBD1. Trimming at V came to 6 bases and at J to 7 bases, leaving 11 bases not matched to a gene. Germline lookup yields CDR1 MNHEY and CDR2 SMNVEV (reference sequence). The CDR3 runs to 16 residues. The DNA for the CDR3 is TGTGCCAGCAGCATAACGACAGGGGCTGGAAATTCACCCCTCCACTTT. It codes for CASSITTGAGNSPLHF.

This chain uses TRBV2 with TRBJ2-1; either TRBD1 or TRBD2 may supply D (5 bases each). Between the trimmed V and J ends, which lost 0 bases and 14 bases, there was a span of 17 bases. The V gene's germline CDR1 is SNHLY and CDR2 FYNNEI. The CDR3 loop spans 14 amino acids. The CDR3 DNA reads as TGTGCCAGCAGTGAAGCGGACACCCGGGGACCGAAGTTCTTC. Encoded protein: CASSEADTRGPKFF.

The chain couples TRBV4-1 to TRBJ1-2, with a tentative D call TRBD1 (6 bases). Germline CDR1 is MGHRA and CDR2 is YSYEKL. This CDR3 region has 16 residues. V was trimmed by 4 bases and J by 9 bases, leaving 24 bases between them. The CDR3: CASSPRPPVRQESYTF. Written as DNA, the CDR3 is TGCGCCAGCAGCCCAAGGCCCCCGGTGAGACAGGAGAGCTACACCTTC.

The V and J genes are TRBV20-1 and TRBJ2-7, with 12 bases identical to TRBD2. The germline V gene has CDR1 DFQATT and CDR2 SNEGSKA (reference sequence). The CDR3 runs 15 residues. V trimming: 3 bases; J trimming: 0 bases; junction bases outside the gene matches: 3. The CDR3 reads CSASGLAGNSYEQYF. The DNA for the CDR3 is TGCAGTGCTAGTGGACTAGCGGGAAACTCCTACGAGCAGTACTTC.

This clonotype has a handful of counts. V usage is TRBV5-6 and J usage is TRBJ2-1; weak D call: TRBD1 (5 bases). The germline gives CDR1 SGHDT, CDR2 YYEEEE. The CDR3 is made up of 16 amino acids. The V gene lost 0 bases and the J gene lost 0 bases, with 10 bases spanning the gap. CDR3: CASSLGTWSSYNEQFF. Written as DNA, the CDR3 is TGTGCCAGCAGCTTGGGGACATGGAGCTCCTACAATGAGCAGTTCTTC.

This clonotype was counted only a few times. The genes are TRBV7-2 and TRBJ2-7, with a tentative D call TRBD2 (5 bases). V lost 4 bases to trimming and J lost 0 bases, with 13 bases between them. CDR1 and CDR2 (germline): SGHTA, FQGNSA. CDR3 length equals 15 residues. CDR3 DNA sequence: TGTGCCAGCAGCTCGTGGCTAGCCGGCTCCTACGAGCAGTACTTC. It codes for CASSSWLAGSYEQYF.

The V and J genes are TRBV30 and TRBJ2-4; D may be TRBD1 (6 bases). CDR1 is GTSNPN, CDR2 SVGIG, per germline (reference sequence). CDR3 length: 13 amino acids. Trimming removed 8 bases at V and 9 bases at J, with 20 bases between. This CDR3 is CAGSGTPMGIQYF. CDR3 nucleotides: TGTGCCGGATCCGGGACACCGATGGGCATTCAGTACTTC.

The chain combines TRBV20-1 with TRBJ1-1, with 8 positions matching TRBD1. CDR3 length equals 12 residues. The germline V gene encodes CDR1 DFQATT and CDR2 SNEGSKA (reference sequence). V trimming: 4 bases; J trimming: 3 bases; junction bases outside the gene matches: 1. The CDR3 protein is CSANRGYTEAFF. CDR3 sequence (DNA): TGCAGTGCTAACAGGGGGTACACTGAAGCTTTCTTT.

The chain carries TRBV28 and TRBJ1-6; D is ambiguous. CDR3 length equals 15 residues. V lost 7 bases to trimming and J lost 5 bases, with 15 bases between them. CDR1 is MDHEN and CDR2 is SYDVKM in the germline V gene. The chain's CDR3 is CASIEAGSHNSPLHF. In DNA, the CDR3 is TGTGCCAGCATCGAGGCGGGGTCTCATAATTCACCCCTCCACTTT.

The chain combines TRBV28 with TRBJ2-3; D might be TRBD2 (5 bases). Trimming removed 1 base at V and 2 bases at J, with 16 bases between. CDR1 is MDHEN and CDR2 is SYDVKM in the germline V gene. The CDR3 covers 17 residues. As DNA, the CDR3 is TGTGCCAGCAGTTTATCGATACTAGTGGGAACCACAGATACGCAGTATTTT. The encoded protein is CASSLSILVGTTDTQYF.

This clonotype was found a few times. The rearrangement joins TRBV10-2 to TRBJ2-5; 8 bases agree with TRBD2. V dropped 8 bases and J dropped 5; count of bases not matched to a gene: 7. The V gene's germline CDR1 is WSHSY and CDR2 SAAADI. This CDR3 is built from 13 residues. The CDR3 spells CASLSGVSETQYF. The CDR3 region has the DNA TGCGCCAGCCTTAGCGGGGTATCTGAGACCCAGTACTTC.

CDR3 in amino acids: CASSILHLYNEQFF. CDR3 DNA sequence: TGTGCCAGTAGTATACTCCACTTATACAATGAGCAGTTCTTC. The V and J genes are TRBV19 and TRBJ2-1; unclear D gene. V lost 2 bases and J 4 bases, leaving 9 bases between the germline ends. The CDR3 has 14 amino acids. Germline loops: CDR1 LNHDA, CDR2 SQIVND (reference sequence).

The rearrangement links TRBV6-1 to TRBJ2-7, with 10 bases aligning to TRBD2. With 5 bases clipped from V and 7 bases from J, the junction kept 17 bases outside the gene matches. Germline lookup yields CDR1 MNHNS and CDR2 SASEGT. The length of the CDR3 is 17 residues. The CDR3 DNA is TGTGCCAGCAGTCCCCGATCAGCGGGGGGGCCTTACAATGAGCAGTACTTC. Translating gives CASSPRSAGGPYNEQYF.

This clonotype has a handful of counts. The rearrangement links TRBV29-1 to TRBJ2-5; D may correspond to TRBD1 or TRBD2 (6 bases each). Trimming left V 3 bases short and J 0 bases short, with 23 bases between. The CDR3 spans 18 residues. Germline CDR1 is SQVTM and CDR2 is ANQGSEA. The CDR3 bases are TGCAGCGTTGAGGGGTCGGGGGCAAACTTCCCGTACCAAGAGACCCAGTACTTC. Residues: CSVEGSGANFPYQETQYF.

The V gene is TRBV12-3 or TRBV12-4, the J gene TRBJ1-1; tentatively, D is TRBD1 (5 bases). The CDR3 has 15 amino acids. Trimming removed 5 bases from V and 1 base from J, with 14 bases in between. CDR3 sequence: CASSPQGRENTEAFF. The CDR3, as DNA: TGTGCCAGCAGTCCGCAGGGAAGAGAGAACACTGAAGCTTTCTTT.

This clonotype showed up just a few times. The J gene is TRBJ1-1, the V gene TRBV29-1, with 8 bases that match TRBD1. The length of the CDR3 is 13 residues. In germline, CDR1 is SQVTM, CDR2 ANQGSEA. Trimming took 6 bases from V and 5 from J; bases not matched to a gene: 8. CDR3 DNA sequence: TGCAGCGTCCGAGGACAGGGTAGAACTGAAGCTTTCTTT. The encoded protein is CSVRGQGRTEAFF.

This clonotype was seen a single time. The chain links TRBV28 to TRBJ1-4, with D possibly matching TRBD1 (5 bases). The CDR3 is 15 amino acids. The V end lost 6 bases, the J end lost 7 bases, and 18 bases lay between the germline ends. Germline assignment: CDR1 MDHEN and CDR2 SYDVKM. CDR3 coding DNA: TGTGCCAGCAGCTTAAGCCGGGTTGGGGGTGAAAAACTGTTTTTT. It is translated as CASSLSRVGGEKLFF. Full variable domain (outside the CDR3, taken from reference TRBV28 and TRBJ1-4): DVKVTQSSRYLVKRTGEKVFLECVQDMDHENMFWYRQDPGLGLRLIYFSYDVKMKEKGDIPEGYSVSREKKERFSLILESASTNQTSMYLCASSLSRVGGEKLFFGSGTQLSVL.